Below, 19 T cell receptor beta chains from the same sample are listed, as sequenced in a study of metastatic and nonmetastatic thyroid tumors. Patients underwent thyroid surgery, and none had received any treatment before it. TCRdb reprocessed the PCR reads via MiXCR. The sample has more than 9,500 clones; more than 25% are singletons. Specimen: adjacent normal tissue. The receptors originated from a male donor with papillary thyroid cancer or a benign thyroid nodule (not recorded which). Some clones in this sample may be carry-over from other donors' samples.

At least ten counts were recorded for this clone. The chain is built from TRBV3-1 and TRBJ1-2, with TRBD1 as a possible D gene (5 bases). V lost 5 bases and J 2 bases, leaving 9 bases between the germline ends. Germline loops: CDR1 LGHDT, CDR2 YNNKEL (reference sequence). The CDR3 extends over 13 amino acids. The CDR3 region is CASSFGQNYGYTF. In DNA form, the CDR3 reads TGTGCCAGCAGCTTCGGACAAAACTATGGCTACACCTTC.

This clone was seen more than once but under ten times. The CDR3 bases are TGTGCCACCAGTGGAGGGCTGAGCTACACCTTC. This translates into CATSGGLSYTF. The rearrangement uses TRBV24-1 and TRBJ1-2; D remains unclear. Trimming shortened V by 5 bases and J by 9 bases, and 9 bases separated the two germline ends. The CDR3 is 11 residues long. The germline V gene encodes CDR1 KGHDR and CDR2 SFDVKD.

The chain employs TRBV25-1 and TRBJ2-7; D gene uncertain. CDR1 is MGHDK, CDR2 SYGVNS, per germline. V shed 7 bases and J shed 1 base, with 11 bases lying between them. The CDR3 covers 13 residues. The CDR3 is CASTTDGSYEQYF. The CDR3 DNA follows: TGTGCCAGCACGACGGACGGGTCCTACGAGCAGTACTTC.

Note on this clone: The sample has other DNA sequences that encode this CDR3 too. The DNA of the CDR3 is TGTGCCTGGGCTAGCGGGGGGCACTACGAGCAGTACTTC. Encoded protein: CAWASGGHYEQYF. The V and J genes are TRBV30 and TRBJ2-7; 11 nucleotides agree with TRBD2. Per germline, CDR1 GTSNPN and CDR2 SVGIG (reference sequence). CDR3 length: 13 residues. With 5 bases clipped from V and 3 bases from J, the junction kept 3 bases outside the gene matches. The full variable domain, with the rest looked up from reference TRBV30 and TRBJ2-7, is SQTIHQWPATLVQPVGSPLSLECTVEGTSNPNLYWYRQAAGRGLQLLFYSVGIGQISSEVPQNLSASRPQDRQFILSSKKLLLSDSGFYLCAWASGGHYEQYFGPGTRLTVT.

The chain has TRBV12-3 or TRBV12-4 and TRBJ2-7; D is perhaps TRBD2 (6 bases). There are 14 residues in the CDR3. V lost 4 bases and J 0 bases, leaving 10 bases between the germline ends. The DNA for the CDR3 is TGTGCCAGCAGTTCGACGACTAGCTCCTACGAGCAGTACTTC. Amino acid sequence: CASSSTTSSYEQYF.

With respect to this clone: The identical CDR3 is also encoded by other nucleotide sequences in the sample. CDR3 DNA: TGTGCCAGCAGCTTATGGGAGGGCGAGCAGTACTTC. Residues: CASSLWEGEQYF. The chain links TRBV7-9 to TRBJ2-7; TRBD2 agrees at 7 bases. Germline CDR1 is SEHNR and CDR2 is FQNEAQ (reference sequence). The CDR3 covers 12 residues. V shed 2 bases and J 6 bases; nucleotides not matched to a gene: 1.

This clone is deemed medium-sized (0.01 to 0.1%). V usage is TRBV20-1 and J usage is TRBJ2-1; a weak D match, TRBD2 (5 bases). In germline, CDR1 is DFQATT, CDR2 SNEGSKA (reference sequence). The CDR3 contains 12 residues. The CDR3 region has the DNA TGCAGCGGTCATGGAGGAGTTAATGAGCAGTTCTTC. Translation gives CSGHGGVNEQFF.

As regards this clone: Compared with germline, one end of the junction differs, possibly owing to a read error. The chain couples TRBV2 to TRBJ1-4, with D possibly matching TRBD1 (5 bases). Germline V gene lookup returns CDR1 SNHLY and CDR2 FYNNEI. This CDR3 has 8 residues. CDR3 region: CASSGGSF. The CDR3 DNA reads as TGTGCCAGCAGTGGGGGGTCCTTT.

This sequence joins TRBV12-3 or TRBV12-4 and TRBJ1-5; TRBD1 is a possible D gene (6 bases). This CDR3 comprises 13 residues. V lost 4 bases, J lost 2 bases, and 6 bases lay in between. The chain's CDR3 is CASSYRGNQPQHF. The CDR3 DNA is TGTGCCAGCAGTTACAGGGGCAATCAGCCCCAGCATTTT.

This clone is labeled as medium-sized. In nucleotides, the CDR3 is TGTGCCAGCAGCTTGGGAGGGGGCCAAGAGACCCAGTACTTC. Translation gives CASSLGGGQETQYF. The chain employs TRBV5-6 and TRBJ2-5; tentative D call: TRBD1 (6 bases). The V end lost 0 bases, the J end lost 1 base, and 7 bases lay between the germline ends. The length of the CDR3 is 14 residues. Germline lookup yields CDR1 SGHDT and CDR2 YYEEEE. The complete variable domain, with remaining parts taken from reference TRBV5-6 and TRBJ2-5, reads DAGVTQSPTHLIKTRGQQVTLRCSPKSGHDTVSWYQQALGQGPQFIFQYYEEEERQRGNFPDRFSGHQFPNYSSELNVNALLLGDSALYLCASSLGGGQETQYFGPGTRLLVL.

This clone was picked up one time. The junction departs from the called germline gene at one end, perhaps through a read error. V and J are TRBV19 and TRBJ2-7, with TRBD1 matching over 7 bases. CDR1 is LNHDA, CDR2 SQIVND, per germline (reference sequence). This CDR3 region has 16 residues. CDR3 nucleotides: TGTTCCAGTAGTTGGGACAGCGAAACCGGGCCCTACGAGCAGTACTTC. Protein product: CSSSWDSETGPYEQYF. Looking up the rest from reference TRBV19 and TRBJ2-7 gives the full variable domain: DGGITQSPKYLFRKEGQNVTLSCEQNLNHDAMYWYRQDPGQGLRLIYYSQIVNDFQKGDIAEGYSVSREKKESFPLTVTSAQKNPTAFYLCSSSWDSETGPYEQYFGPGTRLTVT.

The J gene is TRBJ1-6, the V gene TRBV15, with 11 bases lining up with TRBD1. After removal of 1 base from V and 4 bases from J, the junction contained 3 bases not matched to a gene. Germline V gene sequence: CDR1 LNHNV, CDR2 YYDKDF (reference sequence). The CDR3 sequence is 17 residues long. The CDR3 is CATSRGGQGAYNSPLHF. CDR3 nucleotides: TGTGCCACCAGCAGAGGTGGACAGGGGGCTTATAATTCACCCCTCCACTTT.

CDR3 sequence: CASSVLDGSSGNTIYF. CDR3 DNA sequence: TGTGCCAGCAGCGTATTGGACGGGAGCTCTGGAAACACCATATATTTT. The chain carries TRBV9 and TRBJ1-3; the D is unclear. Per germline, CDR1 SGDLS and CDR2 YYNGEE. V was pared by 1 base and J by 0 bases, with 11 bases between. This CDR3 comprises 16 residues. Looking up the rest from reference TRBV9 and TRBJ1-3 gives the full variable domain: DSGVTQTPKHLITATGQRVTLRCSPRSGDLSVYWYQQSLDQGLQFLIQYYNGEERAKGNILERFSAQQFPDLHSELNLSSLELGDSALYFCASSVLDGSSGNTIYFGEGSWLTVV.

This chain uses TRBV11-1 with TRBJ1-2; D gene unclear. Germline V lookup: CDR1 SGHAT, CDR2 FQDESV (reference sequence). V was clipped by 1 base and J by 3 bases, with 15 bases between them. The CDR3 is 16 residues long. DNA of the CDR3: TGTGCCAGCAGCTTAGATGCGGGTGGATCAGACTATGGCTACACCTTC. Protein product: CASSLDAGGSDYGYTF. The complete variable domain, with remaining parts taken from reference TRBV11-1 and TRBJ1-2, reads EAEVAQSPRYKITEKSQAVAFWCDPISGHATLYWYRQILGQGPELLVQFQDESVVDDSQLPKDRFSAERLKGVDSTLKIQPAELGDSAMYLCASSLDAGGSDYGYTFGSGTRLTVV.

The chain combines TRBV3-1 with TRBJ1-2; D uncertain. V was pared by 2 bases and J by 2 bases, with 9 bases between. The CDR3 is 14 amino acids. Germline V CDR1 and CDR2: LGHDT, YNNKEL (reference sequence). The CDR3 coding sequence is TGTGCCAGCAGCCAAACTGGCCAGAACTATGGCTACACCTTC. This gives the protein CASSQTGQNYGYTF.

This sequence joins TRBV4-1 and TRBJ2-1; 7 nucleotides match TRBD2. V shed 3 bases and J 10 bases; nucleotides not matched to a gene: 0. This CDR3 is 11 amino acids long. Per germline, CDR1 MGHRA and CDR2 YSYEKL. The CDR3 loop reads CASSQGGEQFF. As DNA, the CDR3 is TGCGCCAGCAGCCAGGGAGGGGAGCAGTTCTTC.

This clone has a handful of counts. CDR3 sequence: CSARDHASGLKDTQYF. The CDR3 bases are TGCAGTGCTAGAGATCACGCTAGCGGCCTTAAAGATACGCAGTATTTT. This chain joins TRBV20-1 and TRBJ2-3, with TRBD2 matching over 7 bases. V shed 0 bases, J shed 5 bases, and the junction held 11 bases outside the gene matches. The CDR3 loop spans 16 amino acids. From germline, CDR1 is DFQATT and CDR2 SNEGSKA (reference sequence).

Here the CDR3 reads CASSLLSGPTYEQYF. The CDR3 nucleotides are TGCGCCAGCAGCTTGTTGAGCGGGCCGACCTACGAGCAGTACTTC. The chain employs TRBV5-1 and TRBJ2-7; D is possibly TRBD2 (6 bases). V shed 1 base and J shed 2 bases, with 13 bases lying between them. From germline, CDR1 is SGHRS and CDR2 YFSETQ. CDR3 length equals 15 residues.

V usage is TRBV5-1 and J usage is TRBJ1-6; D possibly corresponds to TRBD1 (6 bases). Trimming took off 3 bases at V and 7 bases at J, with 14 bases between the two ends. CDR1 SGHRS and CDR2 YFSETQ come from the germline V gene. The CDR3 is 15 amino acids. The CDR3 is CASSSPGQRNSPLHF. For the CDR3, the DNA is TGCGCCAGCAGCTCACCGGGACAACGAAATTCACCCCTCCACTTT.